This T cell receptor (beta chain) was found in a study of identical twins (TCRdb year 2016). Background for the entire study: The study deep-sequenced TCR alpha and beta repertoires from monozygotic twins, unrelated adults of various ages and cord blood to test whether fetal clonotypes persist. Replicate twin experiments were performed at different times using different library preparation protocols to rule out contamination.

The junction shows trimming of 6 bases on V and 7 bases on J, plus 15 bases between the germline ends. Counted from cysteine to phenylalanine, this CDR3 has 13 amino acids. The kept DNA is CDR3 alone, 39 bases in frame from the first base. Via the germline V gene, CDR1 is MNHNS and CDR2 SASEGT. Every donor in the study was a healthy Caucasian. Miltenyi CD45RO+ enrichment and human naive T-cell isolation kits were used to isolate memory (CD45RO+) and naive T cells from PBMC. A word on this clonotype: There is no known antigen for this receptor. One base away there is no much larger clone; base qualities are not given.

Broader findings and caveats from the paper: A weaker excess of twin sharing was found in beta out-of-frame sequences because the signal-to-noise ratio was lowered by fewer shared sequences. Abundant cord blood beta clonotypes carried fewer insertions; young adult naive repertoires showed a weaker similar trend, while memory repertoires showed none. In monozygotic twins, recombination models systematically underestimated out-of-frame TCR alpha sharing, but the models matched the sharing seen between unrelated individuals. Invariant T cells such as MAIT and iNKT could partly confound zero-insertion analyses, although diverse VJ usage argued against such confounding for most clonotypes. Conclusions relied on cross-sectional statistical analysis, since the same donors could not be followed over many years. Compared with coincidental sharing between unrelated individuals, out-of-frame TCR alpha sequences shared between twins showed an excess of sequences with low generation probability.

Libraries were prepared through 5' RACE. TCRdb shows the sequencer as Illumina HiSeq 2000. A universal primer binding site was introduced by template switching, and a unique molecular identifier was present in the final cDNA, enabling accurate counting of TCR cDNA molecules. First-strand cDNA for TCR alpha and beta chains was synthesized from specific primers in the conserved constant-segment region. To control for contamination, every cDNA library carried two barcodes: a SMART-Mk sample barcode plus Illumina barcodes. Two successive PCR steps introduced TruSeq adapter sequences along with Illumina sample barcodes. TCR alpha and beta cDNA libraries were sequenced on the Illumina HiSeq platform with custom primers. The authors' pipeline ran thus. MiGEC was used to process raw reads and extract unique molecular identifiers, and MiXCR was used to find CDR3 positions. Recombination models were inferred per individual with the repgenHMM and IGoR tools using an EM algorithm. Shared clonotypes were analyzed with the tcR package in R, and sharing was normalized by the product of cloneset sizes. To study raw recombination without the effects of thymic and clonal selection, out-of-frame nonproductive sequences were analyzed. TCRdb ran its own pipeline on the public reads, namely fastp trimming at Q25 and MiXCR clone calling, and kept in-frame beta chains. Each CDR3 protein appears once, grouped with its most common genes and DNA. The authors' filters were not applied to this entry. This sample is represented by roughly 250,000 distinct CDR3 sequences; around 15% of them were singletons. 8.8% of the sample comes from the top ten.

The clonotype was recovered from a woman in her late teens or twenties in good health. The chain couples TRBV6-1 to TRBJ1-2; a tentative D match to TRBD1 spans 6 bases. Material for sequencing was memory (CD45RO+) T cells sorted from blood. What the cell subset or site label conveys for this sample: CD45RO+ enriched T cells. The CDR3 reads CASSVGAGVGYTF. The DNA reads as follows: TGTGCCAGCAGCGTAGGGGCAGGGGTTGGCTACACCTTC.